These T cell receptor beta chains were read from a single sample in a study of identical twins. TCRdb analysed the 5' RACE reads with MiXCR anew, one entry per CDR3 protein. The table lists 690,000 or so distinct CDR3 sequences, over 8.5% of them singletons. This sample also belongs to another study, concerning yellow fever vaccine responses in identical twins.

Sequenced: PBMCs. Every receptor here comes from a woman aged 18 to 35 in good health. Each CDR3 is given with its conserved first and last residue. A D gene is named only where the DNA matches it firmly. Expanded clones get a size class; other rows say once, few or many, or leave the size out.

clone size	V gene	D gene	J gene	CDR3 DNA	CDR3 protein
.	TRBV4-1	TRBD2	TRBJ2-2	TGCGCCAGCAGCCAAACTAGCGGGAACACCGGGGAGCTGTTTTTT	CASSQTSGNTGELFF
.	TRBV20-1	.	TRBJ2-7	TGCAGTGCTTCGACATTCACCCTGGGTGAGCAGTACTTC	CSASTFTLGEQYF
.	TRBV27	.	TRBJ2-7	TGTGCCAGCAGAACGCTAGCGAGCGGCTCCTACGAGCAGTACTTC	CASRTLASGSYEQYF
.	TRBV27	.	TRBJ1-2	TGTGCCAGCAGTTCCTGGACAGCTCCCTATGGCTACACCTTC	CASSSWTAPYGYTF
many	TRBV7-9	.	TRBJ2-7	TGTGCCAGCAGCACTCGAGGCGAGCAGTACTTC	CASSTRGEQYF
many	TRBV24-1	TRBD2	TRBJ2-1	TGTGCCACCAGTGATGTGGGACTAGCCAACAATGAGCAGTTCTTC	CATSDVGLANNEQFF
many	TRBV24-1	.	TRBJ2-5	TGTGCCACCAGTGATCGGACTAACAAGACCCAGTACTTC	CATSDRTNKTQYF
.	TRBV20-1	.	TRBJ1-1	TGCAGTGCTAGAGCACCACCACGATTGGCTTTCTTT	CSARAPPRLAFF
many	TRBV6-2/TRBV6-3	TRBD2	TRBJ2-1	TGTGCCAGCAGCTGGACTAGCGATCGCCCCAATGAGCAGTTCTTC	CASSWTSDRPNEQFF
few	TRBV7-6	.	TRBJ2-7	TGTGCCAGCGTCCCGGGGGGGACAGGGACCTACGAGCAGTACTTC	CASVPGGTGTYEQYF
few	TRBV29-1	.	TRBJ2-7	TGCAGCGTTGTCCTGGGTGGTGACCCCCCCTACGAGCAGTACTTC	CSVVLGGDPPYEQYF
many	TRBV29-1	TRBD1	TRBJ1-2	TGCAGCGTGGGGGGACAGGGTGGCGGCTACACCTTC	CSVGGQGGGYTF
.	TRBV5-6	.	TRBJ2-3	TGTGCCAGCAGGGGCTACCTAACAGATACGCAGTATTTT	CASRGYLTDTQYF
many	TRBV7-9	.	TRBJ2-5	TGTGCCAGCAGCCCCCAGAAGGAGACCCAGTACTTC	CASSPQKETQYF
.	TRBV7-2	.	TRBJ2-1	TGTGCCAGCAGCACCCCCGTGAGTACGGATGAGCAGTTCTTC	CASSTPVSTDEQFF
few	TRBV4-2	TRBD2	TRBJ2-7	TGTGCCAGCAGCCAAGTTTACGGGACTAGCGGGGTATACGAGCAGTACTTC	CASSQVYGTSGVYEQYF
many	TRBV18	TRBD1	TRBJ2-7	TGTGCCAGCTCACCACTAGCCGGGACAGGGGGCTCCTACGAGCAGTACTTC	CASSPLAGTGGSYEQYF
.	TRBV5-1	TRBD2	TRBJ2-1	TGCGCCAGCAGCCTGGCTCCAGCGGGAGTTGGGAATGAGCAGTTCTTC	CASSLAPAGVGNEQFF
.	TRBV18	.	TRBJ2-1	TGTGCCAGCTCGCTTAGGGGCTCCTACAATGAGCAGTTCTTC	CASSLRGSYNEQFF
once	TRBV7-9	.	TRBJ2-3	TGTGCCAGCAGGATTCTCGGACCGCACGGAGGCACAGATACGCAGTATTTT	CASRILGPHGGTDTQYF
many	TRBV5-1	.	TRBJ1-1	TGCGCCAGCAGCTTGGAGGGGGGGGCCGACCGAGCTTTCTTT	CASSLEGGADRAFF
many	TRBV4-1	.	TRBJ2-2	TGCGCCAGCAGCCAAGATCTCCTTCGGCGCGGCGGACACTCGAACACCGGGGAGCTGTTTTTT	CASSQDLLRRGGHSNTGELFF
.	TRBV6-2/TRBV6-3	.	TRBJ1-2	TGTGCCAGCAGTTACTCGACCCCAGGGGCGGATGGCTACACCTTC	CASSYSTPGADGYTF
few	TRBV11-1	.	TRBJ2-1	TGTGCCAGCAGCTTACGACAGTTGCCTCGTCGGACGGAGGGGTACAATGAGCAGTTCTTC	CASSLRQLPRRTEGYNEQFF
.	TRBV6-1	.	TRBJ1-5	TGTGCCAGCAGTGAAGAGCCGCCAGGGACGACTCAGCCCCAGCATTTT	CASSEEPPGTTQPQHF
few	TRBV21-1	.	TRBJ2-7	TGTGCCAGCAGCAGGATAGGGTCCTACGAGCAGTACTTC	CASSRIGSYEQYF
many	TRBV6-5	TRBD1	TRBJ2-7	TGTGCCAGCAGTTACTCGGAGACAGGGGGCTACGAGCAGTACTTC	CASSYSETGGYEQYF
few	TRBV4-2	TRBD2	TRBJ2-1	TGTGCCAGCAGCCGACAACTAGCGGGAGGGCCTAGAAGCAGCAATGAGCAGTTCTTC	CASSRQLAGGPRSSNEQFF
many	TRBV9	.	TRBJ2-1	TGTGCCAGCAGCGCGACTTACAATGAGCAGTTCTTC	CASSATYNEQFF
.	TRBV5-1	.	TRBJ2-7	TGCGCCAGCAGCTTGGGCGAGGCGACTGAGCAGTACTTC	CASSLGEATEQYF
few	TRBV7-8	.	TRBJ2-5	TGTGCCAGCACCCTCGGGGGAGCGGAGACCCAGTACTTC	CASTLGGAETQYF
.	TRBV7-8	TRBD1	TRBJ2-3	TGTGCCAGCAGCCCCCACGGACAGGGGATAGCAGATACGCAGTATTTT	CASSPHGQGIADTQYF
.	TRBV9	TRBD1	TRBJ2-7	TGTGCCAGCAGCGAGACAGGGTACCCGGGCGAGCAGTACTTC	CASSETGYPGEQYF
many	TRBV12-5	.	TRBJ2-1	TGTGCTAGTTCAAGAGCCTACAATGAGCAGTTCTTC	CASSRAYNEQFF
few	TRBV30	TRBD2	TRBJ2-7	TGTGCCTGGATGAGGACTAGCGGGAGAGTCTACGAGCAGTACTTC	CAWMRTSGRVYEQYF
many	TRBV12-3/TRBV12-4	.	TRBJ1-5	TGTGCCAGCAGTTTAGGAACCGGGTCGAGCAATCAGCCCCAGCATTTT	CASSLGTGSSNQPQHF
few	TRBV7-8	TRBD1	TRBJ2-5	TGTGCCAGCCCCGGGACAGGGGGCGGTGGGACCCAGTACTTC	CASPGTGGGGTQYF
.	TRBV20-1	TRBD1	TRBJ2-7	TGCAGTGCCCCCCGGGACAGGGGATCTTCGCAGTACTTC	CSAPRDRGSSQYF
.	TRBV5-1	.	TRBJ1-4	TGCGCCAGCAGCTTGGGCTCGGGGCGGGATGAAAAACTGTTTTTT	CASSLGSGRDEKLFF
.	TRBV27	TRBD1	TRBJ1-5	TGTGCCAGCAGTTTTAGGGGACAGAATCAGCCCCAGCATTTT	CASSFRGQNQPQHF
many	TRBV9	.	TRBJ2-7	TGTGCCAGCAGCGCAACCGGGGACTCCTACGAGCAGTACTTC	CASSATGDSYEQYF
few	TRBV10-3	.	TRBJ1-5	TGTGCCATCAGGGACAGAGATAATCAGCCCCAGCATTTT	CAIRDRDNQPQHF
many	TRBV21-1	.	TRBJ2-1	TGTGCCAGCAGCAAAACTAGCGGGATATTTGAGCAGTTCTTC	CASSKTSGIFEQFF
many	TRBV14	.	TRBJ2-2	TGTGCCAGCAGCCAAGATCTCTTGTCGGTCGCCGGGGAGCTGTTTTTT	CASSQDLLSVAGELFF
many	TRBV5-1	TRBD1	TRBJ2-5	TGCGCCAGCAGCTTGGGCCAGGGGGCAAGTATGGAGACCCAGTACTTC	CASSLGQGASMETQYF
.	TRBV2	.	TRBJ2-7	TGTGCCAGCAGTGACGAGGCAGGGGCCGAGCAGTACTTC	CASSDEAGAEQYF
.	TRBV29-1	.	TRBJ2-1	TGCAGCGCAGCAGGGTCCCTCACACAGTACAATGAGCAGTTCTTC	CSAAGSLTQYNEQFF
.	TRBV29-1	.	TRBJ2-2	TGCAGCGTTGAGTCCAGAAACACCGGGGAGCTGTTTTTT	CSVESRNTGELFF
.	TRBV5-5	TRBD2	TRBJ2-3	TGTGCCGCCCAGCGGGGGCCCACAGATACGCAGTATTTT	CAAQRGPTDTQYF